This TCR beta chain was sequenced in a study of blood T cell repertoires in COVID-19. The overall study: Both acute and convalescent COVID-19 samples were obtained from the United States, Italy and Spain. The analysed material was cDNA or gDNA that came from T cells, B-cell-depleted T cells, or PBMCs.

The CDR3 sequence is 13 residues long. V lost 4 bases and J lost 6, with 13 bases in between. The germline V gene has CDR1 SGHNT and CDR2 YYREEE (reference sequence). Repertoires were generated with immunoSEQ multiplex PCR, while TCRdb's copy carries only in-frame clones and drops some. Among 320,000 or so clones listed, about 85% were seen once. Recruitment covered about two dozen US areas and drew participants whose ages spanned roughly 18 to 100 years. During the 2 weeks before they entered the study, exposed participants had met someone with a PCR-confirmed or clinician-diagnosed COVID-19 case. The chain recombines TRBV5-4 with TRBJ1-1; D is unclear. The TCR comes from a woman in her twenties or thirties who had been exposed to COVID-19. The sequenced material came from PBMCs or T cells enriched from blood (not recorded which). CDR3 DNA sequence: TGTGCCAGCAGCCCTCCGTTAGCCTCTGAAGCTTTCTTT. Translation: CASSPPLASEAFF.